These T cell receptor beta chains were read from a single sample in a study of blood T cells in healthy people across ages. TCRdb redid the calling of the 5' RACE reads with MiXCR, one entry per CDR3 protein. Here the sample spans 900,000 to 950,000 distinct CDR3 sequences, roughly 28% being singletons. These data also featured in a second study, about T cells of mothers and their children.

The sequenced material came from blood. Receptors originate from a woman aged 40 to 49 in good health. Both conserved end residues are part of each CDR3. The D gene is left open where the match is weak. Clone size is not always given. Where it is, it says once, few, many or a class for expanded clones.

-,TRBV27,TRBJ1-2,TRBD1,TGTGCCAGCAGTTTCCAACCTGGGGGACAGGGGGCCTTGGGGTATGGTTACACCTTC,CASSFQPGGQGALGYGYTF
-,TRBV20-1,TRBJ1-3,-,TGCAGTGCTAAGCACCTTACCAGATATTTT,CSAKHLTRYF
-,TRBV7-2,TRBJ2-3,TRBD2,TGTGCCAGCAGCCCCTGGGGAGCGGGGAGGCTAGATACGCAGTATTTT,CASSPWGAGRLDTQYF
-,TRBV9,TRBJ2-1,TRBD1,TGTGCCAGCAGCACCGGGACAGCCTCCTACAATGAGCAGTTCTTC,CASSTGTASYNEQFF
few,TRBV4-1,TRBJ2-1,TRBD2,TGCGCCAGCAACCAATACTACGGACTAGCGGGGGGCAATGAGCAGTTCTTC,CASNQYYGLAGGNEQFF
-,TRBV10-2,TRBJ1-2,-,TGCGCCAGCAGTAGCGGGGACGGAATCTATGGCTACACCTTC,CASSSGDGIYGYTF
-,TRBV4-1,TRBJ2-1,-,TGCGCCAGCAGCCAATCACTAGGGCGACTGACGGGTTACAATGAGCAGTTCTTC,CASSQSLGRLTGYNEQFF
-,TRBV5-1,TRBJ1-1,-,TGCGCCAGCAGCTTGGAGCCAGAGCTCAAAGCTTTCTTT,CASSLEPELKAFF
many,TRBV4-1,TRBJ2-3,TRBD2,TGCGCCAGCAGCCAAGATTCCGGGACTAGCGGCGACCCGCAGTATTTT,CASSQDSGTSGDPQYF
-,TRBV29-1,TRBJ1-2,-,TGCAGCGTTGAAGGGGGCCACGGCTACACCTTC,CSVEGGHGYTF
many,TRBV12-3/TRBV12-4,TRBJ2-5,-,TGTGCCAGCAGTTTAGGAATAACAGATCAAGAGACCCAGTACTTC,CASSLGITDQETQYF
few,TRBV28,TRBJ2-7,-,TGTGCCAGCAGTTTTAGAGCACCCGGGGAGCAGTACTTC,CASSFRAPGEQYF
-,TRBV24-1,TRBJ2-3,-,TGTGCCACCAGTGATTTCATGGGCAGATTCAATAGCCAACCCACAGATACGCAGTATTTT,CATSDFMGRFNSQPTDTQYF
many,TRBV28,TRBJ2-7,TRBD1,TGTGCCAGCAGTTTCAGACAGGGGAGCTACGAGCAGTACTTC,CASSFRQGSYEQYF
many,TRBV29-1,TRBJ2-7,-,TGCAGCGTTGAGGGGTCGGCAGGGGTGTTCGGCGAGCAGTACTTC,CSVEGSAGVFGEQYF
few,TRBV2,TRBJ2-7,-,TGTGCCAGCAGCGCTAACTGGTACGAGCAGTACTTC,CASSANWYEQYF
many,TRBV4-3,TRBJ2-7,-,TGCGCCAGCAGCCACGAAGGGGTGGGCGAGCAGTACTTC,CASSHEGVGEQYF
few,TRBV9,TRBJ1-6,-,TGTGCCAGCAGCGTAGCTGGGGCTGGGTCCTATAATTCACCCCTCCACTTT,CASSVAGAGSYNSPLHF
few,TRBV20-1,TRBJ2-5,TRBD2,TGCAGTGCTAGGGGTCAGCGGGGACTCCAAGAGACCCAGTACTTC,CSARGQRGLQETQYF
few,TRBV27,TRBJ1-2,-,TGTGCCAGCAGTTCTTTTACAGGAACTTATGGCTACACCTTC,CASSSFTGTYGYTF
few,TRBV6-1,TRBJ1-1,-,TGTGCCAGCAGTTCCCTCGGGGACGCAACTGAAGCTTTCTTT,CASSSLGDATEAFF
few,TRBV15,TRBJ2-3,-,TGTGCCACCAGCCCCGGCCTTAGGACAACCAGCACAGATACGCAGTATTTT,CATSPGLRTTSTDTQYF
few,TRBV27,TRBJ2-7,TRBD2,TGTGCCAGCAGTTCCGGACTAGCGGCAACCTACGAGCAGTACTTC,CASSSGLAATYEQYF
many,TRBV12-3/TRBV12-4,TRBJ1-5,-,TGTGCCAGCAGTTTAGGCAGGGGTAGCAATCAGCCCCAGCATTTT,CASSLGRGSNQPQHF
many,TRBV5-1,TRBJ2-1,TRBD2,TGCGCCAGCAGCCCGGGGACTAGCGGGGGTCAGGAGCAGTTCTTC,CASSPGTSGGQEQFF
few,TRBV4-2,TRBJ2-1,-,TGTGCCAGCAGCCTAGACGTCCGCAGAGACTACAATGAGCAGTTCTTC,CASSLDVRRDYNEQFF
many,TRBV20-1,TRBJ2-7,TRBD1,TGCAGTGCTAGGACAGGGGGCTCCCTGGGGGAGCAGTACTTC,CSARTGGSLGEQYF
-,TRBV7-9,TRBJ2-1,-,TGTGCCGTTGGGTCACGGAAGAGCCTTTACAATGAGCAGTTCTTC,CAVGSRKSLYNEQFF
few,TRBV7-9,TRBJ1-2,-,TGTGCCAGCAGCTTAGCAGTCCTCGGCTATGGCTACACCTTC,CASSLAVLGYGYTF
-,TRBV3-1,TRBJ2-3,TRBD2,TGTGCCAGCAGCCGAACCACTAGCGGCACAGATACGCAGTATTTT,CASSRTTSGTDTQYF
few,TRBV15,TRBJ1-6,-,TGTGCCACCAGCAGAGACAGGGCCGATTCACCCCTCCACTTT,CATSRDRADSPLHF
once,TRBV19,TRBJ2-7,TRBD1,TGTGCCAGGAGTACCCCAGGGGGCTACGAGCAGTACTTC,CARSTPGGYEQYF
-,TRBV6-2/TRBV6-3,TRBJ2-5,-,TGTGCCAGCAGTTACCGCGGAGCGGTTTCGGGAGAGACCCAGTACTTC,CASSYRGAVSGETQYF
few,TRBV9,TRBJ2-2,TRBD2,TGTGCCTGCAGCGTAGCGGGGGGGCGTAACACCGGGGAGCTGTTTTTT,CACSVAGGRNTGELFF
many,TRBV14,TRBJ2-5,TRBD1,TGTGCCAGCAGCCAACAGGGGGAGAAGACCCAGTACTTC,CASSQQGEKTQYF
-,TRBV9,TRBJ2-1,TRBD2,TGTGCCAGCAGCGTTAGCGGGGGATACAATGAGCAGTTCTTC,CASSVSGGYNEQFF
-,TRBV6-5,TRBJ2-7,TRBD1,TGTGCCAGCAGCCGAGACTACAGGGGGCCATACGAGCAGTACTTC,CASSRDYRGPYEQYF
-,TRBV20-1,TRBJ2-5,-,TGCAGTGCAATCAACCGGGCCAAAGGAGGGGAGACCCAGTACTTC,CSAINRAKGGETQYF
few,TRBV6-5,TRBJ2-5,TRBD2,TGTGCCAGCAGTTACACTAGCGGGGGTTTATCAGAGACCCAGTACTTC,CASSYTSGGLSETQYF
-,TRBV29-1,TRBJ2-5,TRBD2,TGCAGCGTTGCGAAAGCGGGGACCTCCTACAATGAGCAGTACTTC,CSVAKAGTSYNEQYF
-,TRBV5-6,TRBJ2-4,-,TGTGCCAGCAGCTTTGGCAATGGTACGGGCATTCAGTACTTC,CASSFGNGTGIQYF
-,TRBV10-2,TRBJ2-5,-,TGCGCCAGCAGTTGGGCGGCTAGCACAGATACGCAGTACTTC,CASSWAASTDTQYF
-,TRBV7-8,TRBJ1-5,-,TGTGCCAGCAGCTTATCGGCAGGGGCGAATCAGCCCCAGCATTTT,CASSLSAGANQPQHF
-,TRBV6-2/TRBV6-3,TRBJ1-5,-,TGTGCCAGCAGTGTCTCGGCCAGCAATCAGCCCCAGCATTTT,CASSVSASNQPQHF
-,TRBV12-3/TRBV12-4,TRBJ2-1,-,TGTGCCAGCAGTCCCGAATCTCCCCCGTGGGTCCCACCTTACAATGAGCAGTTCTTC,CASSPESPPWVPPYNEQFF
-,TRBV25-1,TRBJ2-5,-,TGTGCCAGCAGTTCAGACACAGAGACCCAGTACTTC,CASSSDTETQYF
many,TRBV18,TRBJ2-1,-,TGTGCCAGCTCCGACGTAACTTACAATGAGCAGTTCTTC,CASSDVTYNEQFF
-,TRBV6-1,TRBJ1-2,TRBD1,TGTGCCAGCAGTGGGTCCGGGACAGGGTTTCGAGGCTACACCTTC,CASSGSGTGFRGYTF
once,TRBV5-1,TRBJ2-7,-,TGCGCCAGCAGCTTGATGGATTCACCCCACGAGCAGTACTTC,CASSLMDSPHEQYF
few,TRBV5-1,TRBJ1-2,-,TGCGCCAGCAGCTTGGAAGTCGTTGGAGATGGCTACACCTTC,CASSLEVVGDGYTF
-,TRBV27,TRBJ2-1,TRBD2,TGTGCCAGCAGACAAACCGCCGGGACTAGCGGGGGTAATGAGCAGTTCTTC,CASRQTAGTSGGNEQFF
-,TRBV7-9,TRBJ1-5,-,TGTGCCAGCAGCTCCACCGGGACGGCCTCCAATCAGCCCCAGCATTTT,CASSSTGTASNQPQHF
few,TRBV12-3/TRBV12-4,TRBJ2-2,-,TGTGCCAGCAGTTTCAAGGACAGAGGCACCGGGGAGCTGTTTTTT,CASSFKDRGTGELFF
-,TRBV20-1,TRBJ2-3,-,TGCAGTGCTAATGCCCCGGACACAGATACGCAGTATTTT,CSANAPDTDTQYF